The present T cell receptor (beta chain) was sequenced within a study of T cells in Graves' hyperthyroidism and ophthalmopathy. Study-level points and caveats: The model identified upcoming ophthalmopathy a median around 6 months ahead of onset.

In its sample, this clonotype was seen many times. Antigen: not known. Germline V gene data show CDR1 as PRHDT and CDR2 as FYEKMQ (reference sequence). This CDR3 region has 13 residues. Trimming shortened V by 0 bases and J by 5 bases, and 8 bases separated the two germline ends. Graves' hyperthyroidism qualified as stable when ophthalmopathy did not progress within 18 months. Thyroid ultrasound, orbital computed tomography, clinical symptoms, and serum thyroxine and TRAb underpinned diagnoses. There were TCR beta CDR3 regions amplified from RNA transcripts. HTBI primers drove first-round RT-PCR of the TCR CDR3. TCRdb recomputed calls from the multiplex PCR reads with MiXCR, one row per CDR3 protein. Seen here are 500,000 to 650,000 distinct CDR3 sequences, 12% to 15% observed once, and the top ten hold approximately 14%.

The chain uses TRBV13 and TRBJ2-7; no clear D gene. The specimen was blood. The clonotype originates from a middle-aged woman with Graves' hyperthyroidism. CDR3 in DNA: TGTGCCAGCAGCTTAGGATCCGAGGACGAGCAGTACTTC. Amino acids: CASSLGSEDEQYF.